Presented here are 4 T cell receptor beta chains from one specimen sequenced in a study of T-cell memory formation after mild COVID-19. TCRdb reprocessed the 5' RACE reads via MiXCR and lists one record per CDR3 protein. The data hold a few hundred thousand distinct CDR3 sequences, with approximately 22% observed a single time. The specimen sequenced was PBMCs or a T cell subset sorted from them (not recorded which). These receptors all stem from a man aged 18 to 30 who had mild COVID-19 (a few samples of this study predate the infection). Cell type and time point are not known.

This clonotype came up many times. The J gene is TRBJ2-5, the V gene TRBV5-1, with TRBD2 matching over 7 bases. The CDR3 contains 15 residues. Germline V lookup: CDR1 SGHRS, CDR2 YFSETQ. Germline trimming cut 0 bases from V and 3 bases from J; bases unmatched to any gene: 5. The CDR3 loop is CASSLEGLAEETQYF. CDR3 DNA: TGCGCCAGCAGCTTGGAGGGTCTAGCGGAAGAGACCCAGTACTTC.

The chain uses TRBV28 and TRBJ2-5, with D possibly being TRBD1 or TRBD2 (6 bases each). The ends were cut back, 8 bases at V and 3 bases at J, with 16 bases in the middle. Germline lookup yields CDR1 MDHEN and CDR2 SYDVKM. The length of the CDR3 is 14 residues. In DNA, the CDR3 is TGTGCCAGCGCTGACGGGGGCGAGGAAGAGACCCAGTACTTC. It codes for CASADGGEEETQYF.

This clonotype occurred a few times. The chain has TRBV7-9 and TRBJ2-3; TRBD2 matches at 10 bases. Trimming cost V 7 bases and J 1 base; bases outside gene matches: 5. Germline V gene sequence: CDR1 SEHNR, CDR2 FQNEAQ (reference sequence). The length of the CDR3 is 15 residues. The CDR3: CASTFTSGGTDTQYF. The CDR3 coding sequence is TGTGCCAGCACCTTTACTAGCGGGGGCACAGATACGCAGTATTTT.

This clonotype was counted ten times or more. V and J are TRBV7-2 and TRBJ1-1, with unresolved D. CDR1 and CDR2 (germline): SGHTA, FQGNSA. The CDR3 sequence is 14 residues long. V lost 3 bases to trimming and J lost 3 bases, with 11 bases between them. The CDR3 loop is CASSFRGLDTEAFF. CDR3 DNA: TGTGCCAGCAGCTTCCGGGGTCTCGACACTGAAGCTTTCTTT.